In its sample, the clone carrying this TCR beta chain was seen a few times. The antigen remains unidentified. Sequence at one end of the junction differs from germline and may be a read error. Germline CDR1 is SGDLS and CDR2 is YYNGEE. The CDR3 consists of 14 residues. The entirety of the isolated RNA underwent reverse transcription, so expressed TCRB transcripts were sequenced. Here immunoSEQ multiplex PCR was the method, and the copy in TCRdb shows in-frame clones only, minus some. The data contain around 150,000 clones, around a tenth of them singletons. This sample is part of a study of beta chain features in type 1 diabetes. Findings and limits, study-wide: Within patients, naive, central memory and Treg TCRB repertoires seemed more similar than within healthy donors. Possible PCR preference for shorter templates applied equally to patients and controls. Cells with high TCR expression could be over-represented when cDNA is sequenced. Patients with Type 1 diabetes showed moderately but significantly shorter TCRB CDR3s in all four CD4+ subsets.

The genes are TRBV9 and TRBJ1-1; unclear D gene. The receptor was derived from a young man with type 1 diabetes. Input material: central memory CD4+ T cells from blood. The CDR3 spells CASSAQRENSEAFF. CDR3 bases: TGTGCCAGCAGCGCCCAAAGGGAGAACAGTGAAGCTTTCTTT.